A single T cell receptor beta chain is shown here with its context. This sample was included in a study of blood T cell repertoires in COVID-19. Study information: T cells, B-cell-depleted T cells, or PBMCs supplied cDNA or gDNA.

The CDR3 sequence is 19 residues long. Libraries were prepared by immunoSEQ multiplex PCR; TCRdb keeps only in-frame clonotypes and omits some of them. Of some 180,000 clones in the sample, more than 70% are singletons; the top ten hold roughly 1.9%. The chain has TRBV21-1 and TRBJ2-2; the table's D gene call, TRBD2, was not cross checked with the DNA. TRBV21-1 is annotated as a pseudogene. This receptor was taken from a man in his fifties or sixties who had recovered from COVID-19. The sequencing sample was made of peripheral blood. The CDR3 DNA sequence: TGTGCCAGCAGCAAACTTGGACTAGCGGGGGAAGAGAACACCGGGGAGCTGTTTTTT. The encoded protein is CASSKLGLAGEENTGELFF.